The 19 T cell receptor beta chains in this list originate from one sample, sequenced in a study of T cell responses to AZD1222 COVID-19 vaccine. Here immunoSEQ multiplex PCR was the method, and the copy in TCRdb shows in-frame clones only, minus some. The sample contains 150,000 to 200,000 clones, around 88% of which appear only once. The source was peripheral blood, collected 28 days after the second AZD1222 dose. These receptors were taken from an adult who received the AZD1222 COVID-19 vaccine.

This clone was seen a single time. V and J are TRBV7-7 and TRBJ2-2; maybe TRBD1 (6 bases). The CDR3 has 17 residues. The germline CDR1 and CDR2 sequences are SSHAT and FNYEAQ (reference sequence). V was shortened by 5 bases and J by 0 bases, with 16 bases between the two germline ends. The CDR3 bases are TGTGCCAGCAGCCCGCAGACACAGGGAGCGAACACCGGGGAGCTGTTTTTT. This sequence encodes CASSPQTQGANTGELFF.

Turning to this clone: Mismatch with germline at one junction end may stem from a read error. The chain uses TRBV5-1 and TRBJ1-2; D possibly corresponds to TRBD1 (5 bases). Germline loops: CDR1 SGHRS, CDR2 YFSETQ. This CDR3 has 12 residues. Written as DNA, the CDR3 is TGCGCGAGCAGGGCTTCGGGGGATGGCTACACCTTC. It encodes CASRASGDGYTF.

The chain recombines TRBV11-2 with TRBJ2-2, with D perhaps matching TRBD1 (7 bases). This CDR3 comprises 15 residues. CDR1 and CDR2 from the germline V gene are SGHAT and FQNNGV. V lost 2 bases, J lost 9 bases, and 16 bases lay in between. As DNA, the CDR3 is TGTGCCAGCAGCTTACGGAGGGGGCCCTATTGGGAGCTGTTTTTT. Its translation is CASSLRRGPYWELFF.

The genes are TRBV7-8 and TRBJ1-4; D remains ambiguous. There are 15 residues in the CDR3. Germline CDR1 reads SGHVS; CDR2 reads FQNEAQ. The V end lost 3 bases, the J end lost 5 bases, and 13 bases lay between the germline ends. The CDR3 loop reads CASSLIAEYNEKLFF. The CDR3 nucleotides are TGTGCCAGCAGCTTGATCGCAGAATACAATGAAAAACTGTTTTTT.

The J gene is TRBJ1-1, the V gene TRBV18; D is unclear. The V end was cut by 1 base, the J end by 7 bases, with 10 bases between. This CDR3 has 13 amino acids. CDR1 and CDR2 (germline): KGHSH, LQKENI. The DNA for the CDR3 is TGTGCCAGCTCACCACAGATAACAGATGAAGCTTTCTTT. Its protein product is CASSPQITDEAFF.

This chain joins TRBV19 and TRBJ1-1, with a weak D call TRBD1 (6 bases). This CDR3 is built from 19 residues. V was cut by 0 bases and J by 4 bases, with 24 bases left in between. Germline V lookup: CDR1 LNHDA, CDR2 SQIVND (reference sequence). The CDR3 DNA reads TGTGCCAGTAGTATAGATCAGGGGTCGTCGGGGGGAGAGGTCACTGAAGCTTTCTTT. This sequence encodes CASSIDQGSSGGEVTEAFF. Looking up the rest from reference TRBV19 and TRBJ1-1 gives the full variable domain: DGGITQSPKYLFRKEGQNVTLSCEQNLNHDAMYWYRQDPGQGLRLIYYSQIVNDFQKGDIAEGYSVSREKKESFPLTVTSAQKNPTAFYLCASSIDQGSSGGEVTEAFFGQGTRLTVV.

The J gene is TRBJ2-1, the V gene TRBV5-1, with D unclear. The CDR3 spans 12 residues. Germline-derived CDR1 and CDR2 are SGHRS and YFSETQ. The V end was cut by 4 bases, the J end by 5 bases, with 7 bases between. The CDR3 nucleotides are TGCGCCAGCAGCATCGACAACAATGAGCAGTTCTTC. Protein: CASSIDNNEQFF. Drawing the rest from reference TRBV5-1 and TRBJ2-1, the complete variable domain is KAGVTQTPRYLIKTRGQQVTLSCSPISGHRSVSWYQQTPGQGLQFLFEYFSETQRNKGNFPGRFSGRQFSNSRSEMNVSTLELGDSALYLCASSIDNNEQFFGPGTRLTVL.

This chain links TRBV4-1 with TRBJ2-5; maybe TRBD2 (6 bases). The germline gives CDR1 MGHRA, CDR2 YSYEKL. The length of the CDR3 is 18 residues. The V gene lost 1 base and the J gene lost 1 base, with 19 bases spanning the gap. DNA for the CDR3: TGCGCCAGCAGCCAAGGAGGAGGAGGGCTAGCCTTCCAAGAGACCCAGTACTTC. Translated, it gives CASSQGGGGLAFQETQYF.

The chain employs TRBV9 and TRBJ2-1, with D possibly TRBD2 on 6 matching bases. The V end was cut by 1 base, the J end by 9 bases, with 14 bases between. This CDR3 is 14 amino acids long. The germline gives CDR1 SGDLS, CDR2 YYNGEE. The CDR3 protein is CASSVFELAGEQFF. The DNA of the CDR3 is TGTGCCAGCAGCGTATTCGAACTAGCCGGTGAGCAGTTCTTC.

This chain joins TRBV19 and TRBJ2-2; TRBD1 is a possible D gene (5 bases). The CDR3 is 15 residues long. Germline CDR1 is LNHDA and CDR2 is SQIVND (reference sequence). The V gene lost 4 bases and the J gene lost 4 bases, with 13 bases spanning the gap. CDR3 nucleotide sequence: TGTGCCAGTAGTAGCTCAGGGATTGGCACCGGGGAGCTGTTTTTT. This translates into CASSSSGIGTGELFF.

The gene calls are TRBV30 and TRBJ2-1; D might be TRBD1 (6 bases). The germline V gene has CDR1 GTSNPN and CDR2 SVGIG (reference sequence). V lost 5 bases and J 6 bases, leaving 14 bases between the germline ends. The CDR3 has 13 residues. The CDR3 region has the DNA TGTGCCTGGGATTGGGGGCTCTCCAATGAGCAGTTCTTC. This codes for CAWDWGLSNEQFF. Full variable domain (remainder filled in from reference TRBV30 and TRBJ2-1): SQTIHQWPATLVQPVGSPLSLECTVEGTSNPNLYWYRQAAGRGLQLLFYSVGIGQISSEVPQNLSASRPQDRQFILSSKKLLLSDSGFYLCAWDWGLSNEQFFGPGTRLTVL.

The chain links TRBV19 to TRBJ2-6, with 7 bases aligning to TRBD1. CDR1 and CDR2 from the germline V gene are LNHDA and SQIVND (reference sequence). The CDR3 spans 20 residues. The V segment lost 4 bases and the J segment 0 bases; nucleotides outside the gene matches: 15. In DNA form, the CDR3 reads TGTGCCAGTAGTACCAAACCGGCCGGGACAGTTTCCTCTGGGGCCAACGTCCTGACTTTC. Translation gives CASSTKPAGTVSSGANVLTF.

The V call is TRBV3-1 (or the pseudogene TRBV3-2), the J call TRBJ1-1; no firm D call. Germline values: CDR1 LGHDT, CDR2 YNNKEL (reference sequence). With 6 bases removed from V and 1 base from J, the gap between germline ends came to 6 bases. The CDR3 runs 12 residues. The CDR3 protein is CASSPRNTEAFF. The DNA of the CDR3 is TGTGCCAGCAGTCCTAGGAACACTGAAGCTTTCTTT.

The V call is TRBV12-3 or TRBV12-4, the J call TRBJ1-2; D is ambiguous. V gave up 6 bases and J gave up 4 bases, with 12 bases separating them. There are 13 residues in the CDR3. CDR3 nucleotides: TGTGCCAGCAGCACCTCGGCGGCCTATGGCTACACCTTC. Its protein is CASSTSAAYGYTF.

The count of this clone is one. This chain links TRBV19 with TRBJ1-1, with D hard to call. The ends were cut back, 0 bases at V and 1 base at J, with 3 bases in the middle. There are 13 residues in the CDR3. From germline, CDR1 is LNHDA and CDR2 SQIVND (reference sequence). Here the CDR3 DNA reads TGTGCCAGTAGTATAGATAAGAACACTGAAGCTTTCTTT. It translates to CASSIDKNTEAFF.

The rearrangement joins TRBV27 to TRBJ1-1; D unresolved. V lost 2 bases and J 4 bases, leaving 11 bases between the germline ends. The CDR3 has 14 residues. Germline CDR1 MNHEY, CDR2 SMNVEV (reference sequence). The CDR3 DNA is TGTGCCAGCAGTTTAGTGGGATTCGGCACTGAAGCTTTCTTT. It encodes CASSLVGFGTEAFF.

This chain links TRBV5-1 with TRBJ2-1; TRBD2 agrees at 9 bases. Germline trimming cut 4 bases from V and 4 bases from J; bases unmatched to any gene: 3. Germline assignment: CDR1 SGHRS and CDR2 YFSETQ. This CDR3 has 14 amino acids. The CDR3 here is CASSPGLAYNEQFF. As DNA, the CDR3 is TGCGCCAGCAGCCCTGGACTAGCGTACAATGAGCAGTTCTTC.

The chain is built from TRBV6-5 and TRBJ1-1, with 9 bases aligning to TRBD1. J gave up 6 bases and V 5 bases, and 4 bases lay outside the gene matches. The length of the CDR3 is 13 residues. Germline loops: CDR1 MNHEY, CDR2 SVGAGI. CDR3 sequence (DNA): TGTGCCAGCAGTAGGGACAGGGCCGCTGAAGCTTTCTTT. Its translation is CASSRDRAAEAFF.

V and J are TRBV3-1 (or the pseudogene TRBV3-2) and TRBJ1-3; possible D gene TRBD1, 5 bases. Germline lookup yields CDR1 LGHDT and CDR2 YNNKEL (reference sequence). The CDR3 has 17 amino acids. Trimming removed 5 bases from V and 2 bases from J, with 19 bases in between. CDR3 nucleotide sequence: TGTGCCAGCAGCTCCTTTTACCGGGGGGTCGCTGGAAACACCATATATTTT. Amino acids: CASSSFYRGVAGNTIYF.